This T cell receptor beta chain was sequenced in a study of blood T cells in healthy people across ages. Study at large: Capturing about one barcoded beta molecule per two T cells was achieved by template switching. Study results and limitations: In the absence of known donor CMV status, changes in expanded clonotypes were possibly confounded.

Germline assignment: CDR1 DFQATT and CDR2 SNEGSKA (reference sequence). V was pared by 0 bases and J by 7 bases, with 7 bases of the junction left unmatched. The CDR3 has 14 residues. Primers used in a second PCR of about 7 to 12 cycles were a sample-barcoded 5' primer and a J-beta primer mix. With 12 random nucleotides, a template-switch adaptor tagged each individual cDNA molecule. One entry per CDR3 protein, called by TCRdb with MiXCR from the 5' RACE reads. Counted here are fewer than 800,000 distinct CDR3 sequences, 32% occurring once; the ten biggest clones make up over 15%. This clonotype was detected ten times or more. Its antigen remains unknown. Researchers collected ten milliliters of peripheral blood from every single donor.

Specimen: blood. The chain has TRBV20-1 and TRBJ2-7; TRBD1 matches at 9 bases. The origin of this receptor is a woman older than 75 in good health. In DNA form, the CDR3 reads TGCAGTGCTAGAGATCACAGGGGGCAAAGAGAGCAGTACTTC. Residues: CSARDHRGQREQYF.